This entry concerns a single TCR beta chain. It was cDNA, reverse transcribed from extracted RNA, that served as the sequencing template. Using immunoSEQ multiplex PCR, the repertoire was profiled, and TCRdb retains in-frame clones only, with some absent. There are about 150,000 clones in the sample; 55% occur only once, and around 5% lies in the top ten. This sample was included in a study of CD8+ T cells in alopecia areata. Per the germline V gene, CDR1 is MGHDK and CDR2 is SYGVNS. With 5 bases removed from V and 3 bases from J, the gap between germline ends came to 17 bases. The CDR3 extends over 15 amino acids.

This chain connects TRBV25-1 to TRBJ2-7; tentative D call: TRBD2 (6 bases). The sequencing sample was made of CD4+ T cells sorted from blood. The clonotype originates from a human donor in good health. The CDR3 loop is CASSQPKGGIYEQYF. Here the CDR3 DNA reads TGTGCCAGCAGTCAGCCGAAGGGAGGTATCTACGAGCAGTACTTC.